This TCR beta chain was recorded in a study of tumor-infiltrating lymphocytes in primary liver carcinoma. Turning to the study itself: Surgical resection treated primary liver carcinoma in the patients. The patients included men and women who were aged 30 to 69 years. Staging placed the tumors at T1-T3 N0M0, and they measured about 4 to 11 cm across.

Germline trimming cut 2 bases from V and 7 bases from J; bases unmatched to any gene: 1. CDR3 length: 13 residues. Germline CDR1 is MNHNS and CDR2 is SASEGT. The authors made TCR beta cDNA from around 500 ng total RNA with a constant-region primer. TCR beta libraries came from three nested multiplex PCR rounds using slightly modified ARM-PCR. Use of TRBV1-TRBV30 forward primers with a C-beta reverse primer characterized the first two PCR rounds, which lasted about 9 cycles each. TCRdb independently ran MiXCR on the multiplex PCR reads; one entry per CDR3 protein. The table records approximately 340,000 distinct CDR3 sequences, around 60% of them present only once. Both blood RNA, taken from unsorted whole blood, and germline DNA were extracted. This clonotype has only a few counts.

The specimen sequenced was peripheral blood. The clonotype comes from a middle-aged man with primary liver carcinoma and hepatitis B virus infection. The chain carries TRBV6-1 and TRBJ2-2; 7 nucleotides match TRBD2. This CDR3 is CASSESGVGELFF. The CDR3 region has the DNA TGTGCCAGCAGTGAAAGCGGGGTCGGGGAGCTGTTTTTT.